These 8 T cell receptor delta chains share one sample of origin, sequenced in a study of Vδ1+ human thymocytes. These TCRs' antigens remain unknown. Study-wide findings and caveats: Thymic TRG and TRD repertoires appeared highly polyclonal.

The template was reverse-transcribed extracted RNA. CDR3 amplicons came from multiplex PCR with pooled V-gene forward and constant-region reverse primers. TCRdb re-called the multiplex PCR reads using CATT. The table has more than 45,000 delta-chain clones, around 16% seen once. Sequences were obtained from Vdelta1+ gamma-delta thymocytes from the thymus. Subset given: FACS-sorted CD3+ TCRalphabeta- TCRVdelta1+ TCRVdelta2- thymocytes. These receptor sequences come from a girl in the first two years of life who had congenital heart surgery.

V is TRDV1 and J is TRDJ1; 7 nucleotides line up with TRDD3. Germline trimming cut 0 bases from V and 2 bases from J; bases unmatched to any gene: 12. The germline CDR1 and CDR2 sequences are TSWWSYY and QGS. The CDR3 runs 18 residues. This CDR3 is CALGELGSGGDRTDKLIF. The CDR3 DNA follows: TGTGCTCTTGGGGAACTGGGATCCGGAGGGGATAGGACCGATAAACTCATCTTT.

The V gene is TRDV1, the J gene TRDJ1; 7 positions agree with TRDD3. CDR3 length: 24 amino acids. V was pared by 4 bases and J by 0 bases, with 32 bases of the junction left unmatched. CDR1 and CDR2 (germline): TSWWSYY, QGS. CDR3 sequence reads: CALGVLGRGIPPQGDEAYTDKLIF. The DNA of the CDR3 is TGTGCTCTTGGGGTCCTCGGGCGGGGAATCCCCCCTCAGGGGGATGAGGCGTACACCGATAAACTCATCTTT.

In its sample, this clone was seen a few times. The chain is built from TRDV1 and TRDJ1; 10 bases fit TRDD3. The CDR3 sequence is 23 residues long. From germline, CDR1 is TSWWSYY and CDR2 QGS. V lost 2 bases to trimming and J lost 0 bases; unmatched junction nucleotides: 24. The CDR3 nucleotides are TGTGCTCTTGGGGAAGGCCTCCCAGGAGGGGGATACGCAGCGTTATCGTACACCGATAAACTCATCTTT. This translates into CALGEGLPGGGYAALSYTDKLIF.

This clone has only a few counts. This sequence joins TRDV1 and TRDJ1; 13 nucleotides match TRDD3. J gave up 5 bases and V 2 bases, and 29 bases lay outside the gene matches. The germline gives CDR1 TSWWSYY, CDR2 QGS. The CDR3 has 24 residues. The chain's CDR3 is CALGESPAPNLKILGDTRPDKLIF. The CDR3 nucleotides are TGTGCTCTTGGGGAATCCCCAGCACCAAACTTGAAGATACTGGGGGATACGCGCCCGGATAAACTCATCTTT.

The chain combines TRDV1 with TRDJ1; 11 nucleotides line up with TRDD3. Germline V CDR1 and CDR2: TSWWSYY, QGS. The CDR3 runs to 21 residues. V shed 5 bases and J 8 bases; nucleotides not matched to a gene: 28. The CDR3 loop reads CALGKRGLRDPQLGDRPKLIF. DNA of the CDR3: TGTGCTCTTGGGAAAAGAGGCCTACGTGATCCACAACTGGGGGATAGACCCAAACTCATCTTT.

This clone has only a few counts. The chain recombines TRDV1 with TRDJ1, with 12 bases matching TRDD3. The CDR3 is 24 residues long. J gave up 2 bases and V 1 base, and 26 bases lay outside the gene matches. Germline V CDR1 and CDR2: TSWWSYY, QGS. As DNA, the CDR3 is TGTGCTCTTGGGGAACAGGGGCTCCCCCCCTGTACTGGGGGATACCCACCGTGGACCGATAAACTCATCTTT. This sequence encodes CALGEQGLPPCTGGYPPWTDKLIF.

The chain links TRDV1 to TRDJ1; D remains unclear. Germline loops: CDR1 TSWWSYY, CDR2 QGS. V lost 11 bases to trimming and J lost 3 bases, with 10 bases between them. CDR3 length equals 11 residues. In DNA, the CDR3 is TGTGCTTACAATGAGGCCGATAAACTCATCTTT. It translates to CAYNEADKLIF.

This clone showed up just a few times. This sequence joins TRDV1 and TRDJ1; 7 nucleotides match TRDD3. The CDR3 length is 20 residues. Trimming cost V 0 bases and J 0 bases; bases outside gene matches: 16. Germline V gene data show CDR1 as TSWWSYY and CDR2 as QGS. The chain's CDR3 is CALGELLLFMAGGYTDKLIF. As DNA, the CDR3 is TGTGCTCTTGGGGAACTCCTCCTTTTTATGGCTGGGGGTTACACCGATAAACTCATCTTT.